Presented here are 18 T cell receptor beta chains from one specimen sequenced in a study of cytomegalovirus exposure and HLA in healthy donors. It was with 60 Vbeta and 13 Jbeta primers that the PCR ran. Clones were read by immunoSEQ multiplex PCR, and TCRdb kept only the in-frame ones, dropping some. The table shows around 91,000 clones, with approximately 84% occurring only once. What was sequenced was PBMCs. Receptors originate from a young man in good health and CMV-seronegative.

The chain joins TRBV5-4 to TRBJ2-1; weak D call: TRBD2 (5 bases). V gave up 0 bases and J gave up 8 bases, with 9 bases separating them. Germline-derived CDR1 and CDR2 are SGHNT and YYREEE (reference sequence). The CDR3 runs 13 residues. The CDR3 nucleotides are TGTGCCAGCAGCTTGGCTAGCTCCTATGAGCAGTTCTTC. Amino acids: CASSLASSYEQFF.

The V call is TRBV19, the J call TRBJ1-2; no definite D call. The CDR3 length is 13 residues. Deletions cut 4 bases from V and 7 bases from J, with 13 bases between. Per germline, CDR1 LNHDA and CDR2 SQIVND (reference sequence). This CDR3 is CASSKWTPPGYTF. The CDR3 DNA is TGTGCCAGTAGTAAATGGACTCCCCCTGGCTACACCTTC.

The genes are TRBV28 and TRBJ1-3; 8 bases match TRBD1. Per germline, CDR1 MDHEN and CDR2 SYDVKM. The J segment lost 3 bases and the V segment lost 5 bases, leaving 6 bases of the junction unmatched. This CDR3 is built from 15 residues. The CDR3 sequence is CASSRLTGVGNTIYF. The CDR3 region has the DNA TGTGCCAGCAGTAGACTGACAGGGGTTGGAAACACCATATATTTT.

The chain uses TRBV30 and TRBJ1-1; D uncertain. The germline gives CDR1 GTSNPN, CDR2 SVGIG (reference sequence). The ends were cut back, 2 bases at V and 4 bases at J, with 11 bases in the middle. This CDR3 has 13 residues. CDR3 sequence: CAWSRWEGTEAFF. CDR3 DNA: TGTGCCTGGAGTCGATGGGAGGGCACTGAAGCTTTCTTT.

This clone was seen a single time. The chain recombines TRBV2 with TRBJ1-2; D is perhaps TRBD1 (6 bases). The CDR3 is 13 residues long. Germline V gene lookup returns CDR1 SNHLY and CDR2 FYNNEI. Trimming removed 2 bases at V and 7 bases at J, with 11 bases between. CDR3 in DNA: TGTGCCAGCAGTGAAAGGGGGTTCCTTGGCTACACCTTC. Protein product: CASSERGFLGYTF.

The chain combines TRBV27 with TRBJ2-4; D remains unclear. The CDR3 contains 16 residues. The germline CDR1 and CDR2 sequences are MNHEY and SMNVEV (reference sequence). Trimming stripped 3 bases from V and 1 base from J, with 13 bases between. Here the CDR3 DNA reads TGTGCCAGCAGTTTCGCGCTCGAGAGCGCCAAAAACATTCAGTACTTC. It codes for CASSFALESAKNIQYF.

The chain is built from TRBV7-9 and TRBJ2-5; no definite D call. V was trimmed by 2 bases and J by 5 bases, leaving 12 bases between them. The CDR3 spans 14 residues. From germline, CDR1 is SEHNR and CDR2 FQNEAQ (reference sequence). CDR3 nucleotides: TGTGCCAGCAGCTTATCCGACGGCGGTGAGACCCAGTACTTC. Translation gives CASSLSDGGETQYF.

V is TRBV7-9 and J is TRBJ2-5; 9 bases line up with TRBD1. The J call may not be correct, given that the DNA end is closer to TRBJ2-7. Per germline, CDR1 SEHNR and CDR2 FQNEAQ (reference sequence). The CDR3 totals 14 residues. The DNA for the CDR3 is TGTGCCAGCAGTTCCGGGACAGGGTCCTACGAGCAGTACTTC. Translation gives CASSSGTGSYEQYF.

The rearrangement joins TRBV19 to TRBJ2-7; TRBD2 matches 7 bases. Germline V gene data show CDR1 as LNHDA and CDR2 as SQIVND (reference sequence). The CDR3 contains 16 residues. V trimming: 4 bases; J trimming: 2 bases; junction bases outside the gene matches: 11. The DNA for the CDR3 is TGTGCCAGTAGTAGCCCGATGGGCGGGAGCACCTACGAGCAGTACTTC. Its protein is CASSSPMGGSTYEQYF.

The CDR3 is CASSSYGTSGSYEQYF. CDR3 DNA sequence: TGTGCCAGCAGTTCCTATGGGACTAGCGGTTCCTACGAGCAGTACTTC. The chain links TRBV28 to TRBJ2-7; TRBD2 matches 11 bases. CDR1 is MDHEN, CDR2 SYDVKM, per germline. The CDR3 is 16 residues long. V lost 4 bases to trimming and J lost 1 base; unmatched junction nucleotides: 6.

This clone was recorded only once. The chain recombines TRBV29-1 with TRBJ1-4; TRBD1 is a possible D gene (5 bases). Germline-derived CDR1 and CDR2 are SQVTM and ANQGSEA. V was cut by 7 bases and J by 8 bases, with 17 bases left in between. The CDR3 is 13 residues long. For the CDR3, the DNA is TGCAGCGCAATAGGACCTCGGGGGGAAAAACTGTTTTTT. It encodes CSAIGPRGEKLFF.

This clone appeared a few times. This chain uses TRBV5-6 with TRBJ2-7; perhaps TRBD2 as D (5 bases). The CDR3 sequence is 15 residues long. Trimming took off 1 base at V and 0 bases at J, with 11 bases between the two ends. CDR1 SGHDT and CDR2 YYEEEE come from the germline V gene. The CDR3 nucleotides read TGTGCCAGCAGCTTGATATGGGAGCCCTCCTACGAGCAGTACTTC. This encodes CASSLIWEPSYEQYF. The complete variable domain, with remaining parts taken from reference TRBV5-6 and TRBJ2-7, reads DAGVTQSPTHLIKTRGQQVTLRCSPKSGHDTVSWYQQALGQGPQFIFQYYEEEERQRGNFPDRFSGHQFPNYSSELNVNALLLGDSALYLCASSLIWEPSYEQYFGPGTRLTVT.

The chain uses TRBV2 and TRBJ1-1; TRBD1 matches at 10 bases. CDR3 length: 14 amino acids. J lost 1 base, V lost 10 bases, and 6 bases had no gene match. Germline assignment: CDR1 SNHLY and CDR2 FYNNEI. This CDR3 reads CATGQGGENTEAFF. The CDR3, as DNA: TGTGCCACCGGACAGGGGGGTGAGAACACTGAAGCTTTCTTT.

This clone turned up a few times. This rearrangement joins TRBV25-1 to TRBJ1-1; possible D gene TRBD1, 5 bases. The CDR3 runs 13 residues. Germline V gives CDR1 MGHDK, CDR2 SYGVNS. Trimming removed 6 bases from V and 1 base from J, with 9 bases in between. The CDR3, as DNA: TGTGCCAGCAGCGGGGGTTGGAACACTGAAGCTTTCTTT. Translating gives CASSGGWNTEAFF.

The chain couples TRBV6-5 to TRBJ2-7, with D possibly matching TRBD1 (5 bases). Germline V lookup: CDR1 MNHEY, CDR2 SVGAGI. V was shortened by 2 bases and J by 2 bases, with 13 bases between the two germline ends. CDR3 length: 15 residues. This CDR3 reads CASSYQDTGPYEQYF. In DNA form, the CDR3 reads TGTGCCAGCAGTTACCAGGACACCGGTCCCTACGAGCAGTACTTC.

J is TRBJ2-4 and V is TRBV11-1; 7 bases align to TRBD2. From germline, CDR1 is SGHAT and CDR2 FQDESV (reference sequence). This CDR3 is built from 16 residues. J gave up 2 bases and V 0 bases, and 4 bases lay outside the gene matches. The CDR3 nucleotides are TGTGCCAGCAGCTTAGCTGGGAGCGGGACCAAAAACATTCAGTACTTC. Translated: CASSLAGSGTKNIQYF.

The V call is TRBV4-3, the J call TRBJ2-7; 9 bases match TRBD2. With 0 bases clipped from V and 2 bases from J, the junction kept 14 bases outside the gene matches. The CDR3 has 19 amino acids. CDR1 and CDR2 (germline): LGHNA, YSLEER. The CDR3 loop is CASSQDSAGGPGIPYEQYF. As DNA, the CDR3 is TGCGCCAGCAGCCAAGATTCCGCGGGAGGGCCGGGAATTCCCTACGAGCAGTACTTC.

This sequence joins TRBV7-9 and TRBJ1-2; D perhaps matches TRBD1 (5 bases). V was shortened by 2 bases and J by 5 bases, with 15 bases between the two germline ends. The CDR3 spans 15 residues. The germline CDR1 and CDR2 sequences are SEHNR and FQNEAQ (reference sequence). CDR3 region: CASSLKGDGRYGYTF. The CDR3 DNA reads TGTGCCAGCAGCTTAAAAGGGGACGGGAGATATGGCTACACCTTC.